A selection of T cell receptor beta chains follows, all from one sample in a study of patients and donors after allogeneic stem cell transplantation. TCRdb itself ran the RT-PCR reads through MiXCR, one entry per CDR3 protein. There are nearly 20,000 distinct CDR3 sequences in the sample; roughly 4.5% occur only once, and approximately 42% lies in the top ten. Source material: blood, either unsorted or a sorted T cell fraction (not recorded which). These receptors were collected from a human donor who was either an allogeneic HSCT recipient or a stem cell or donor lymphocyte infusion donor (not recorded which). It is not recorded whose cells these are; they may come from a transplant donor. Each CDR3 is given with its conserved first and last residue. A D gene is named only where the DNA matches it firmly. Size values are once, few and many counts, or a class for expanded clones, and some rows have none.

V,J,size,D,CDR3,DNA
TRBV7-9,TRBJ2-7,many,TRBD1,CASSSTGTNYEQYF,TGTGCCAGCAGCTCGACAGGGACCAACTACGAGCAGTACTTC
TRBV2,TRBJ1-6,few,-,CASSQEGRGGLNSPLHF,TGTGCCAGCAGCCAAGAGGGCAGGGGAGGACTTAATTCACCCCTCCACTTT
TRBV4-1,TRBJ2-2,many,TRBD2,CASSLSGSVDSTGELFF,TGCGCCAGCAGCCTGAGCGGGAGCGTTGATAGCACCGGGGAGCTGTTTTTT
TRBV11-1,TRBJ1-2,-,TRBD1,CASSSGGQGALKRYGYTF,TGTGCCAGCAGCTCCGGAGGACAGGGGGCCTTAAAAAGATATGGCTACACCTTC
TRBV29-1,TRBJ2-1,many,TRBD1,CSARDRGQNEQFF,TGCAGCGCCCGGGACAGGGGGCAGAATGAGCAGTTCTTC
TRBV5-1,TRBJ1-1,many,-,CASSYHPGEAAEAFF,TGCGCCAGCAGCTACCATCCAGGGGAGGCGGCTGAAGCTTTCTTT
TRBV7-9,TRBJ1-3,many,-,CASSLATRTGNTIYF,TGTGCCAGCAGCTTAGCCACTCGGACTGGAAACACCATATATTTT
TRBV7-9,TRBJ2-2,few,TRBD2,CASSLLLAGGPGELFF,TGTGCCAGCAGCTTATTACTAGCGGGAGGGCCCGGGGAGCTGTTTTTT
TRBV9,TRBJ2-5,few,-,CASSVEDSPLGGTQYF,TGTGCCAGCAGCGTAGAGGACTCACCTTTAGGGGGGACCCAGTACTTC
TRBV4-2,TRBJ2-2,few,-,CASSQDQGGGMGTGELFF,TGTGCCAGCAGCCAAGATCAGGGGGGAGGGATGGGCACCGGGGAGCTGTTTTTT
TRBV29-1,TRBJ2-5,many,TRBD1,CSVGRAGGWETQYF,TGCAGCGTTGGAAGGGCAGGGGGTTGGGAGACCCAGTACTTC
TRBV12-5,TRBJ1-2,few,-,CASGSPYARANYGYTF,TGTGCTAGTGGTTCACCGTACGCCAGGGCTAACTATGGCTACACCTTC
TRBV5-8,TRBJ1-5,many,TRBD1,CASSLGDRAQPQHF,TGTGCCAGCAGCTTAGGGGACAGGGCCCAGCCCCAGCATTTT
TRBV19,TRBJ1-5,few,-,CASSIGRVDQPQHF,TGTGCCAGTAGTATCGGCAGGGTAGATCAGCCCCAGCATTTT
TRBV6-1,TRBJ1-1,many,-,CASTQGRSSRRMNTEAFF,TGTGCCAGCACCCAAGGGAGGAGCTCCCGGAGAATGAACACTGAAGCTTTCTTT
TRBV5-6,TRBJ1-1,-,-,CASSPGDAEAFF,TGTGCCAGCAGCCCCGGGGATGCTGAAGCTTTCTTT
TRBV5-1,TRBJ1-1,many,-,CASSLDGQLAFF,TGCGCCAGCAGCTTGGATGGGCAGCTCGCTTTCTTT
TRBV7-9,TRBJ2-3,many,-,CASSDRVPLGGTQYF,TGTGCCAGCAGCGATAGGGTGCCGCTGGGGGGTACGCAGTATTTT
TRBV5-4,TRBJ2-1,-,TRBD1,CASKITGGAYNEQFF,TGTGCCAGCAAAATAACAGGGGGAGCCTACAATGAGCAGTTCTTC
TRBV12-3/TRBV12-4,TRBJ1-1,medium-sized,-,CASSWEGAEAFF,TGTGCCAGCAGTTGGGAAGGAGCTGAAGCTTTCTTT
TRBV3-1,TRBJ1-4,many,-,CASSLNDEKLFF,TGTGCCAGCAGCCTTAATGATGAAAAACTGTTTTTT
TRBV7-9,TRBJ2-7,many,TRBD1,CASSLASRTGMSYEQYF,TGTGCCAGCAGCTTAGCGTCCCGGACAGGGATGTCCTACGAGCAGTACTTC
TRBV24-1,TRBJ2-2,few,-,CATSAPVQGGDTGELFF,TGTGCCACCAGTGCCCCGGTTCAGGGAGGAGACACCGGGGAGCTGTTTTTT
TRBV14,TRBJ2-1,few,-,CASKPQFF,TGTGCCAGCAAACCGCAGTTCTTC
TRBV5-1,TRBJ1-4,many,-,CASSSDGRNEKLFF,TGCGCCAGCAGCTCGGACGGAAGAAATGAAAAACTGTTTTTT
TRBV5-1,TRBJ2-5,many,TRBD1,CASSSTGDRETQYF,TGCGCCAGCAGCTCGACAGGGGATCGGGAGACCCAGTACTTC
TRBV29-1,TRBJ1-4,many,TRBD1,CSVTGGEKLFF,TGCAGCGTTACAGGGGGTGAAAAACTGTTTTTT
TRBV7-9,TRBJ1-4,many,TRBD1,CASSLWDRGEKLFF,TGTGCCAGCAGCTTATGGGACAGGGGCGAAAAACTGTTTTTT